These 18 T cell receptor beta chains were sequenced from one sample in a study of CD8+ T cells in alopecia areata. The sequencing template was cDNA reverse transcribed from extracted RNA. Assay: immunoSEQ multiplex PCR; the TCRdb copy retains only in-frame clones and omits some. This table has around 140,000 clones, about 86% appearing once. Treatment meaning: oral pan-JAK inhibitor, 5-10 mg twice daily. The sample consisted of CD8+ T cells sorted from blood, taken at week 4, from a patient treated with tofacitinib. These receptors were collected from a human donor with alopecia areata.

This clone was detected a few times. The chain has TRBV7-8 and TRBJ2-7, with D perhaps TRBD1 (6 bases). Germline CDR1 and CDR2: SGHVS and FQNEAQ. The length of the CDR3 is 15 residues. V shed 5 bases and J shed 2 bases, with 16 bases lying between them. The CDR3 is CASSLEWGPAYEQYF. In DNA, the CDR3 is TGTGCCAGCAGCCTGGAATGGGGGCCCGCCTACGAGCAGTACTTC.

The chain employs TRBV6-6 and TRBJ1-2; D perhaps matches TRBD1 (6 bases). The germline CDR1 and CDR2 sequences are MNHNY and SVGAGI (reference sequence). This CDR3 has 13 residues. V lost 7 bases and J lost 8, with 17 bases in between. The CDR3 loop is CASTYLGGEGYTF. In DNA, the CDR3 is TGTGCCAGCACATACCTAGGGGGGGAAGGCTACACCTTC.

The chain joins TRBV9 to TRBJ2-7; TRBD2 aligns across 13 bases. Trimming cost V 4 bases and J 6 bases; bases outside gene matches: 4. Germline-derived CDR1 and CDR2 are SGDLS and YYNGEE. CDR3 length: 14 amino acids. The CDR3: CASSTGTSGTEQYF. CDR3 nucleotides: TGTGCCAGCAGCACCGGGACTAGCGGGACCGAGCAGTACTTC.

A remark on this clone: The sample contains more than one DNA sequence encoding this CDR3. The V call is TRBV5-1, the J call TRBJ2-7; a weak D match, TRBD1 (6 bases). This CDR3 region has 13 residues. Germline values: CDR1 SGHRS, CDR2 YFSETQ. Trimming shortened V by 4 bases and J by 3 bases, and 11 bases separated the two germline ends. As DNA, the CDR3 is TGCGCCAGCAGCAGCGGACAGAGCTACGAGCAGTACTTC. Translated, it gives CASSSGQSYEQYF.

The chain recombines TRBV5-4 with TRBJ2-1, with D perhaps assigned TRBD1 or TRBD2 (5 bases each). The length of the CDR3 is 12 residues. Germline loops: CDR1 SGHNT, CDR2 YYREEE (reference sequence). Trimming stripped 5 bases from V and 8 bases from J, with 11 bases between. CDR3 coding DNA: TGTGCCAGCAGTCAGGGAGCGGATGAGCAGTTCTTC. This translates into CASSQGADEQFF.

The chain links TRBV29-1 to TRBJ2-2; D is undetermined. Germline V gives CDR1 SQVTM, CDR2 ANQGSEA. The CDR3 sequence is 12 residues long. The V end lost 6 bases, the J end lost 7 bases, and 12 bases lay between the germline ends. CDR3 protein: CSVQRTGGELFF. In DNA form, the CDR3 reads TGCAGCGTCCAAAGGACGGGCGGGGAGCTGTTTTTT.

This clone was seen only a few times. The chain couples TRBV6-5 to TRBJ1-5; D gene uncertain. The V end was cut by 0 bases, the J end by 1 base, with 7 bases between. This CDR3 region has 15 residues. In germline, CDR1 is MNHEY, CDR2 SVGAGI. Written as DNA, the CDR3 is TGTGCCAGCAGTTACTCATGGCAGAGCAATCAGCCCCAGCATTTT. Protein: CASSYSWQSNQPQHF.

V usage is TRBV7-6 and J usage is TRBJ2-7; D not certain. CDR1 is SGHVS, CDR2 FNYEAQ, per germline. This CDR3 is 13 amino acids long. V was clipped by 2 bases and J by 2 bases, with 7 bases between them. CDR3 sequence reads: CASSLTGPYEQYF. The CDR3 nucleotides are TGTGCCAGCAGCTTAACCGGGCCCTACGAGCAGTACTTC. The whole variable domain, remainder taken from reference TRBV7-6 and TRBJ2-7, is GAGVSQSPRYKVTKRGQDVALRCDPISGHVSLYWYRQALGQGPEFLTYFNYEAQQDKSGLPNDRFSAERPEGSISTLTIQRTEQRDSAMYRCASSLTGPYEQYFGPGTRLTVT.

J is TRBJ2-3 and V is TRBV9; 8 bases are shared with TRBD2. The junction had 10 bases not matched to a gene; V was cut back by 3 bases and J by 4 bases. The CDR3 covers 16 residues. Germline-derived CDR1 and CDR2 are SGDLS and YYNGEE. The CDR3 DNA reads TGTGCCAGCAGCGCCGACTCTAGCGGGTGGGCAGATACGCAGTATTTT. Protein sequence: CASSADSSGWADTQYF.

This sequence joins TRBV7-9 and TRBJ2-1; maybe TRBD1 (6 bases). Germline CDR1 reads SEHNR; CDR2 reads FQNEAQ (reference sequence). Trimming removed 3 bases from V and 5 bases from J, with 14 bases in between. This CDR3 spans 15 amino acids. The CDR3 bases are TGTGCCAGCAGCTTGGGTGACAGGCCACACAATGAGCAGTTCTTC. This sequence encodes CASSLGDRPHNEQFF.

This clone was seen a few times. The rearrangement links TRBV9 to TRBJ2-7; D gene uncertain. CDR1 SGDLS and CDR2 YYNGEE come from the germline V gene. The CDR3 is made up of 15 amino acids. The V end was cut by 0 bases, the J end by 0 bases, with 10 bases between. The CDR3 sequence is CASSVGSGHSYEQYF. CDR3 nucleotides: TGTGCCAGCAGCGTAGGATCGGGCCACTCCTACGAGCAGTACTTC.

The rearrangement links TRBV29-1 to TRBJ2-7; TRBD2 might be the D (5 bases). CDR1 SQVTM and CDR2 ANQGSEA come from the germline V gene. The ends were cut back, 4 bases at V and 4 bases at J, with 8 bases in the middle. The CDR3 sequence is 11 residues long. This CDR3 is CSVAREYEQYF. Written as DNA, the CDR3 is TGCAGCGTTGCGAGGGAGTACGAGCAGTACTTC.

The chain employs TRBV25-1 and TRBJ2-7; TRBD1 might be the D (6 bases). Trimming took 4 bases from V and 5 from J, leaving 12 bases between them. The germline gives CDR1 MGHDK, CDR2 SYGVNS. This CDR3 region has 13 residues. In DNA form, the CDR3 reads TGTGCCAGCAGTGCGCACAGGGACCACGAGCAGTACTTC. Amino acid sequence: CASSAHRDHEQYF.

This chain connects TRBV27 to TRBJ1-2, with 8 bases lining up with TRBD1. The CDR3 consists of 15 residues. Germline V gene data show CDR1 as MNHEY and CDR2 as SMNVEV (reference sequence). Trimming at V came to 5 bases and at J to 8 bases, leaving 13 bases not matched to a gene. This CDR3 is CASSRRGSDREGYTF. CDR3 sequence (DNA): TGTGCCAGCAGTAGGCGGGGCTCGGACAGGGAAGGCTACACCTTC.

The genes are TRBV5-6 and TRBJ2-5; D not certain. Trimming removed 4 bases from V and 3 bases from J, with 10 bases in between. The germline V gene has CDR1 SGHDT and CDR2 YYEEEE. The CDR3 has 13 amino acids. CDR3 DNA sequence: TGTGCCAGCAGCCGTATTGGGGAAGAGACCCAGTACTTC. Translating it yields CASSRIGEETQYF.

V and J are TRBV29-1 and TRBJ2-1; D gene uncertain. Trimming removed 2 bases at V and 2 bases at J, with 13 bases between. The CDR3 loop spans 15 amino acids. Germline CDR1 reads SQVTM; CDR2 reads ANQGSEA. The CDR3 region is CSVERAHPAYNEQFF. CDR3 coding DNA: TGCAGCGTTGAAAGGGCCCACCCGGCCTACAATGAGCAGTTCTTC.

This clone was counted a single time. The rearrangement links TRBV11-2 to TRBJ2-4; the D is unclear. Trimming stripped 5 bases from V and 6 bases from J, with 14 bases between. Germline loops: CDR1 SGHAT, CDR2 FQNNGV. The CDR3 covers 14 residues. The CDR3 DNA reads TGTGCCAGCAGCGAAAGACCCGGATCAAACATTCAGTACTTC. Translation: CASSERPGSNIQYF.

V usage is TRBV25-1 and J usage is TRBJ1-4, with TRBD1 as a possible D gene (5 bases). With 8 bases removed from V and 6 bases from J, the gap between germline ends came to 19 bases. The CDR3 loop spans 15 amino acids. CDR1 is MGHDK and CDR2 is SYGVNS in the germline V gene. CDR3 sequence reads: CASSDRGDGYEKLFF. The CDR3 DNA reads TGTGCCAGCTCCGATAGGGGCGACGGTTATGAAAAACTGTTTTTT.